The 28 T cell receptor beta chains below were found in one sample sequenced in a study of T cells in Graves' hyperthyroidism and ophthalmopathy (dated by TCRdb to the late 2010s). The protocol used for the library was multiplex PCR. The sample was run on an Illumina HiSeq 2000. Amplification of TCR beta CDR3 regions was carried out from RNA transcripts. For the first round of RT-PCR on the TCR CDR3, the HTBI primer set was used together with the Qiagen OneStep RT-PCR kit. TCRdb passed the public sequencing reads through fastp at Q25 and MiXCR, retaining productive beta sequences. Each record represents a unique CDR3 protein, reported with the most common genes and DNA among its rows. The sample contains around 500,000 distinct CDR3 sequences, about 15% of them found a single time. Around 28% of the sample lies in the top ten. Input material: blood. The source of these receptors is a woman aged 25 to 45 with Graves' ophthalmopathy.

This chain connects TRBV7-8 to TRBJ2-3, with D possibly being TRBD2 (6 bases). This CDR3 has 17 residues. The V end was cut by 2 bases, the J end by 0 bases, with 15 bases between. Germline V gene sequence: CDR1 SGHVS, CDR2 FQNEAQ. CDR3 sequence: CASSLMLATPSTDTQYF. CDR3 sequence (DNA): TGTGCCAGCAGCTTAATGCTAGCGACCCCAAGCACAGATACGCAGTATTTT.

This clonotype was seen many times. The chain carries TRBV30 and TRBJ2-7; D unclear. This CDR3 is 13 amino acids long. Trimming shortened V by 3 bases and J by 6 bases, and 15 bases separated the two germline ends. Germline loops: CDR1 GTSNPN, CDR2 SVGIG (reference sequence). Written as DNA, the CDR3 is TGTGCCTGGAGCCGTTCCCCCCTCGGCGAGCAGTACTTC. Translated: CAWSRSPLGEQYF.

This clonotype showed up just a few times. V and J are TRBV29-1 and TRBJ1-2; the D gene is possibly TRBD1 (6 bases). CDR3 length: 14 amino acids. From germline, CDR1 is SQVTM and CDR2 ANQGSEA. V shed 5 bases and J shed 0 bases, with 13 bases lying between them. This chain's CDR3 is CSVRAGTSNYGYTF. The CDR3 nucleotides are TGCAGCGTTCGGGCGGGGACATCTAACTATGGCTACACCTTC.

V gene TRBV15 combines with J gene TRBJ2-7; TRBD1 matches at 9 bases. Germline CDR1 and CDR2: LNHNV and YYDKDF (reference sequence). The CDR3 sequence is 14 residues long. Unmatched junction bases numbered 3, after V lost 3 bases and J lost 3 bases. CDR3 in amino acids: CATSRDRGLYEQYF. CDR3 coding DNA: TGTGCCACCAGCAGGGACAGGGGTCTCTACGAGCAGTACTTC.

This clonotype occurred many times. The rearrangement joins TRBV12-3 or TRBV12-4 to TRBJ2-7; 8 bases match TRBD2. The trim removed 8 bases at V and 4 bases at J, leaving 7 bases unmatched. The CDR3 is made up of 13 amino acids. The DNA of the CDR3 is TGTGCCAGCCGTATGACTAGCGAGTACGAGCAGTACTTC. Translating it yields CASRMTSEYEQYF.

This clonotype was counted a few times. The V and J genes are TRBV5-4 and TRBJ2-7; D gene ambiguous. V shed 0 bases and J shed 2 bases, with 6 bases lying between them. Germline CDR1 and CDR2: SGHNT and YYREEE (reference sequence). This CDR3 has 13 amino acids. CDR3 coding DNA: TGTGCCAGCAGCTTGGCGATAACCTACGAGCAGTACTTC. It translates to CASSLAITYEQYF.

The J gene is TRBJ1-5, the V gene TRBV27; D may be TRBD1 (5 bases). Trimming shortened V by 5 bases and J by 4 bases, and 21 bases separated the two germline ends. CDR1 and CDR2 (germline): MNHEY, SMNVEV (reference sequence). This CDR3 comprises 17 residues. CDR3 loop: CASSPIDGQGRNQPQHF. The CDR3, as DNA: TGTGCCAGCAGTCCAATAGATGGGCAGGGAAGAAATCAGCCCCAGCATTTT.

The chain carries TRBV6-6 and TRBJ2-7; TRBD1 might be the D (5 bases). In germline, CDR1 is MNHNY, CDR2 SVGAGI (reference sequence). The CDR3 is 15 residues long. The ends were cut back, 0 bases at V and 2 bases at J, with 11 bases in the middle. The CDR3 loop reads CASSYSLDTPYEQYF. In nucleotides, the CDR3 is TGTGCCAGCAGTTACTCCCTGGACACCCCCTACGAGCAGTACTTC.

This clonotype has a count of ten or more. This chain connects TRBV15 to TRBJ1-1; weak D call: TRBD1 (5 bases). This CDR3 spans 14 amino acids. Germline loops: CDR1 LNHNV, CDR2 YYDKDF (reference sequence). Trimming shortened V by 3 bases and J by 10 bases, and 18 bases separated the two germline ends. CDR3 amino acids: CATSSGNGARGAFF. The CDR3 bases are TGTGCCACCAGCAGTGGAAACGGGGCGAGGGGAGCTTTCTTT.

Concerning this clonotype itself: This may stem from a read error, because a much larger clone lies one nucleotide away. The chain has TRBV10-3 and TRBJ2-1, with TRBD1 matching over 9 bases. Germline trimming cut 2 bases from V and 3 bases from J; bases unmatched to any gene: 2. There are 15 residues in the CDR3. CDR1 and CDR2 (germline): ENHRY, SYGVKD. CDR3 coding DNA: TGTGCCATCAGTGAGCCGGGACAGGGCTACAATGAGCAGTTCTTC. This codes for CAISEPGQGYNEQFF.

This clonotype was counted at least ten times. This chain connects TRBV3-1 to TRBJ1-2, with D uncertain. The CDR3 extends over 13 amino acids. Germline CDR1 LGHDT, CDR2 YNNKEL (reference sequence). V was cut by 5 bases and J by 3 bases, with 10 bases left in between. The CDR3 DNA sequence: TGTGCCAGCAGCGACAAACCGTACTATGGCTACACCTTC. Protein: CASSDKPYYGYTF. Full variable domain (rest looked up from reference TRBV3-1 and TRBJ1-2): DTAVSQTPKYLVTQMGNDKSIKCEQNLGHDTMYWYKQDSKKFLKIMFSYNNKELIINETVPNRFSPKSPDKAHLNLHINSLELGDSAVYFCASSDKPYYGYTFGSGTRLTVV.

In its sample, this clonotype was seen many times. V is TRBV11-1 and J is TRBJ2-1; the match to TRBD2 covers 13 bases. The junction had 10 bases not matched to a gene; V was cut back by 6 bases and J by 8 bases. From germline, CDR1 is SGHAT and CDR2 FQDESV (reference sequence). CDR3 length equals 16 residues. CDR3 nucleotide sequence: TGTGCCAGCAGATGGACTAGCGGGAGTGGTAGTGATGAGCAGTTCTTC. Protein product: CASRWTSGSGSDEQFF.

The sample holds many counts of this clonotype. The chain recombines TRBV27 with TRBJ2-7, with 9 bases fitting TRBD1. CDR1 is MNHEY, CDR2 SMNVEV, per germline (reference sequence). After removal of 5 bases from V and 0 bases from J, the junction contained 5 bases not matched to a gene. There are 15 residues in the CDR3. The CDR3 DNA follows: TGTGCCAGCAGTGAGACAGGGGGGAGCTCCTACGAGCAGTACTTC. Its protein product is CASSETGGSSYEQYF.

The chain recombines TRBV2 with TRBJ1-3; D is uncertain. Deletions cut 11 bases from V and 0 bases from J, with 14 bases between. The germline V gene encodes CDR1 SNHLY and CDR2 FYNNEI. This CDR3 is built from 14 residues. The CDR3: CALRMESSGNTIYF. The CDR3 DNA sequence: TGTGCCCTAAGGATGGAAAGCTCTGGAAACACCATATATTTT.

This clonotype was seen only a few times. The genes are TRBV7-9 and TRBJ2-2; D gene ambiguous. The CDR3 length is 15 residues. V was trimmed by 1 base and J by 6 bases, leaving 12 bases between them. Looked up from germline, CDR1 is SEHNR and CDR2 is FQNEAQ (reference sequence). Here the CDR3 reads CASSLEGAGAGELFF. In DNA form, the CDR3 reads TGTGCCAGCAGCTTAGAGGGCGCTGGGGCCGGGGAGCTGTTTTTT.

The chain couples TRBV5-4 to TRBJ2-1; TRBD2 matches at 8 bases. Trimming cost V 2 bases and J 3 bases; bases outside gene matches: 4. CDR1 SGHNT and CDR2 YYREEE come from the germline V gene (reference sequence). This CDR3 contains 15 residues. CDR3 sequence reads: CASSFSGVDYNEQFF. The CDR3 DNA reads TGTGCCAGCAGCTTTAGCGGGGTGGACTACAATGAGCAGTTCTTC. Looking up the rest from reference TRBV5-4 and TRBJ2-1 gives the full variable domain: ETGVTQSPTHLIKTRGQQVTLRCSSQSGHNTVSWYQQALGQGPQFIFQYYREEENGRGNFPPRFSGLQFPNYSSELNVNALELDDSALYLCASSFSGVDYNEQFFGPGTRLTVL.

The genes are TRBV6-2 or TRBV6-3 and TRBJ1-5, with D perhaps matching TRBD1 (6 bases). The CDR3 runs 13 residues. With 6 bases removed from V and 9 bases from J, the gap between germline ends came to 15 bases. The germline V gene encodes CDR1 MNHEY and CDR2 SVGEGT. As DNA, the CDR3 is TGTGCCAGCAGGGAAACACAGGGATCGCCCCAGCATTTT. Amino acids: CASRETQGSPQHF.

This clonotype was observed a few times. The chain employs TRBV7-9 and TRBJ1-5, with a weak D call TRBD1 (5 bases). The V gene's germline CDR1 is SEHNR and CDR2 FQNEAQ (reference sequence). The CDR3 length is 13 residues. V lost 8 bases to trimming and J lost 4 bases, with 12 bases between them. CDR3 in amino acids: CASPGLINQPQHF. The CDR3 nucleotides are TGTGCCAGCCCGGGACTGATTAATCAGCCCCAGCATTTT.

This clonotype was counted at least ten times. J is TRBJ1-2 and V is TRBV27; TRBD1 agrees at 10 bases. V shed 3 bases and J 8 bases; nucleotides not matched to a gene: 15. This CDR3 has 17 residues. Germline lookup yields CDR1 MNHEY and CDR2 SMNVEV (reference sequence). The CDR3 is CASSFATGGRGSYGYTF. CDR3 bases: TGTGCCAGCAGTTTCGCGACAGGGGGCCGAGGATCGTACGGCTACACCTTC.

This clonotype was seen repeatedly, ten times or more. The gene calls are TRBV7-2 and TRBJ2-1; unclear D gene. V was shortened by 5 bases and J by 8 bases, with 13 bases between the two germline ends. Germline V gene sequence: CDR1 SGHTA, CDR2 FQGNSA. The CDR3 spans 13 residues. For the CDR3, the DNA is TGTGCCAGCAGCGCCGACCCGGTCTATGAGCAGTTCTTC. Encoded protein: CASSADPVYEQFF.

This chain links TRBV30 with TRBJ2-5, with TRBD1 as a possible D gene (5 bases). CDR1 and CDR2 (germline): GTSNPN, SVGIG (reference sequence). CDR3 length: 16 amino acids. Trimming cost V 0 bases and J 0 bases, with 14 bases left between them. CDR3 loop: CAWSVKARVNQETQYF. In DNA form, the CDR3 reads TGTGCCTGGAGTGTAAAGGCCAGGGTGAACCAAGAGACCCAGTACTTC.

This clonotype has only a few counts. The chain couples TRBV18 to TRBJ1-3; D remains ambiguous. This CDR3 is built from 14 residues. V lost 2 bases and J 0 bases, leaving 5 bases between the germline ends. Germline V gives CDR1 KGHSH, CDR2 LQKENI. CDR3 sequence reads: CASSPLNSGNTIYF. The DNA for the CDR3 is TGTGCCAGCTCACCATTGAACTCTGGAAACACCATATATTTT.

The table lists this clonotype with a few counts. The chain employs TRBV12-3 or TRBV12-4 and TRBJ1-4; 8 nucleotides match TRBD1. Trimming took 8 bases from V and 5 from J; bases not matched to a gene: 4. CDR3 length equals 13 residues. The CDR3 sequence: CASGQGRNEKLFF. In nucleotides, the CDR3 is TGTGCCAGCGGACAGGGCCGGAATGAAAAACTGTTTTTT.

This clonotype was seen repeatedly, ten times or more. The CDR3 DNA is TGTGCCAGCAGCTTAACTAGCGGGAGCACCCACGAGCAGTACTTC. It codes for CASSLTSGSTHEQYF. The V call is TRBV11-2, the J call TRBJ2-7; 11 bases match TRBD2. V dropped 2 bases and J dropped 5; count of bases not matched to a gene: 5. Germline V lookup: CDR1 SGHAT, CDR2 FQNNGV. The CDR3 spans 15 residues.

V usage is TRBV20-1 and J usage is TRBJ1-1; 8 bases are a match to TRBD1. Germline V gives CDR1 DFQATT, CDR2 SNEGSKA (reference sequence). V lost 5 bases and J lost 1; bases outside the gene matches: 12. This CDR3 region has 16 residues. CDR3 bases: TGCAGTGCTGGAGGGGGGTCAGGGGGCACGAACACTGAAGCTTTCTTT. Translating it yields CSAGGGSGGTNTEAFF.

This sequence joins TRBV19 and TRBJ2-1; a weak D match, TRBD2 (7 bases). Germline-derived CDR1 and CDR2 are LNHDA and SQIVND (reference sequence). V lost 7 bases and J 7 bases, leaving 17 bases between the germline ends. CDR3 size: 14 residues. CDR3 nucleotides: TGTGCCAGTACCTGGGGGGGAGGGGGAAATGAGCAGTTCTTC. This sequence encodes CASTWGGGGNEQFF.

This clonotype was counted many times. The genes are TRBV6-5 and TRBJ2-4; 9 bases are shared with TRBD2. Germline CDR1 and CDR2: MNHEY and SVGAGI. Trimming took 2 bases from V and 5 from J; bases not matched to a gene: 10. The CDR3 length is 17 residues. The CDR3 sequence is CASSYRGLAALENIQYF. For the CDR3, the DNA is TGTGCCAGCAGTTACAGGGGACTAGCCGCTCTCGAAAACATTCAGTACTTC.

This clonotype was seen ten or more times. The chain has TRBV20-1 and TRBJ2-5; 7 bases map to TRBD1. The CDR3 is 17 amino acids. Germline loops: CDR1 DFQATT, CDR2 SNEGSKA (reference sequence). Trimming removed 3 bases from V and 4 bases from J; junction bases left unmatched: 17. As DNA, the CDR3 is TGCAGTGCTAGCCGACCAGAGACAGGGCTTTGGGGAGAGACCCAGTACTTC. Translating gives CSASRPETGLWGETQYF.